This TCR beta chain is drawn from a study of technical replicates of blood from a few donors (dated by TCRdb to about 2017). The CDR3 numbers 16 residues from cysteine through phenylalanine. The kept DNA is CDR3 alone, 48 bases in frame from the first base. Per the germline V gene, MNHEY is the CDR1 and SVGAGI is the CDR2. The junction carries 13 bases between V and J, which are trimmed by 0 bases and 7 bases respectively. Library preparation was by the immunoSEQ multiplex PCR assay. What TCRdb holds here is the immuneACCESS table cut down to in-frame rearrangements. Part of the clones is not present; checked against another copy, under half of the missing clones reflect an unresolved V gene, and the others are unexplained. This sample gives roughly 80,000 clones in total; 96% of them show up just once. In total, the top ten clones hold about 0.2% of the sample. A note on this clone: It lacks a known antigen. No base-level quality is on record; no much larger clone is a single base apart.

The sequencing sample was made of T cells isolated from PBMCs. The clonotype originates from a human donor in good health. The V and J genes are TRBV6-5 and TRBJ1-6; TRBD1 is perhaps the D gene, given 5 matching bases. The DNA sequence is given as TGTGCCAGCAGTTACTCATGGCGGGGGTTCAATTCACCCCTCCACTTT. Its product reads: CASSYSWRGFNSPLHF.